The sequence of this T cell receptor (beta chain) was determined in a study of T cell responses to AZD1222 COVID-19 vaccine. V shed 6 bases and J 4 bases; nucleotides not matched to a gene: 7. CDR3 length: 16 amino acids. The germline gives CDR1 SGHTA, CDR2 FQGNSA. As to this clone: Its antigen is currently unknown.

Repertoires were generated with immunoSEQ multiplex PCR, while TCRdb's copy carries only in-frame clones and drops some. The sample contains 110,000 or so clones, more than 70% of which appear only once. Whole-study results and caveats: None of the repertoires were sampled until the peak T cell response had passed. Clonal diversity was possibly underestimated; the donors were predominantly white British and more often female.

This receptor was identified in an adult in good health. The starting material was peripheral blood, obtained on day 0 of MenACWY control vaccination. The chain recombines TRBV7-2 with TRBJ2-1; TRBD2 agrees at 12 bases. The CDR3 coding sequence is TGTGCCAGCAGGCAACTAGCGGGGGGCGGGTACAATGAGCAGTTCTTC. Protein: CASRQLAGGGYNEQFF.